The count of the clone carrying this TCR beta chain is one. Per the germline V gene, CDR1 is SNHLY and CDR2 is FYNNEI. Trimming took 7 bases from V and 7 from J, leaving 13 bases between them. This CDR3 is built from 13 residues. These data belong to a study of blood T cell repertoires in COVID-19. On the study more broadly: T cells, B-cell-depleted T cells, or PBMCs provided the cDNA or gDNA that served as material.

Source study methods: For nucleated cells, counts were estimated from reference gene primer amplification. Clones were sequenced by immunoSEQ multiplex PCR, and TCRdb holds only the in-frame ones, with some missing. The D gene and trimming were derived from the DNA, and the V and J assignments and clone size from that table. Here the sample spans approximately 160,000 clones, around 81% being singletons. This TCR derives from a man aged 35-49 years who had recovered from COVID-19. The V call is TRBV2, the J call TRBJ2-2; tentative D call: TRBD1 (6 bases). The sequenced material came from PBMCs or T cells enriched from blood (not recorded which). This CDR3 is CASILDRSGELFF. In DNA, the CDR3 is TGTGCCAGCATATTAGACAGGAGCGGGGAGCTGTTTTTT.